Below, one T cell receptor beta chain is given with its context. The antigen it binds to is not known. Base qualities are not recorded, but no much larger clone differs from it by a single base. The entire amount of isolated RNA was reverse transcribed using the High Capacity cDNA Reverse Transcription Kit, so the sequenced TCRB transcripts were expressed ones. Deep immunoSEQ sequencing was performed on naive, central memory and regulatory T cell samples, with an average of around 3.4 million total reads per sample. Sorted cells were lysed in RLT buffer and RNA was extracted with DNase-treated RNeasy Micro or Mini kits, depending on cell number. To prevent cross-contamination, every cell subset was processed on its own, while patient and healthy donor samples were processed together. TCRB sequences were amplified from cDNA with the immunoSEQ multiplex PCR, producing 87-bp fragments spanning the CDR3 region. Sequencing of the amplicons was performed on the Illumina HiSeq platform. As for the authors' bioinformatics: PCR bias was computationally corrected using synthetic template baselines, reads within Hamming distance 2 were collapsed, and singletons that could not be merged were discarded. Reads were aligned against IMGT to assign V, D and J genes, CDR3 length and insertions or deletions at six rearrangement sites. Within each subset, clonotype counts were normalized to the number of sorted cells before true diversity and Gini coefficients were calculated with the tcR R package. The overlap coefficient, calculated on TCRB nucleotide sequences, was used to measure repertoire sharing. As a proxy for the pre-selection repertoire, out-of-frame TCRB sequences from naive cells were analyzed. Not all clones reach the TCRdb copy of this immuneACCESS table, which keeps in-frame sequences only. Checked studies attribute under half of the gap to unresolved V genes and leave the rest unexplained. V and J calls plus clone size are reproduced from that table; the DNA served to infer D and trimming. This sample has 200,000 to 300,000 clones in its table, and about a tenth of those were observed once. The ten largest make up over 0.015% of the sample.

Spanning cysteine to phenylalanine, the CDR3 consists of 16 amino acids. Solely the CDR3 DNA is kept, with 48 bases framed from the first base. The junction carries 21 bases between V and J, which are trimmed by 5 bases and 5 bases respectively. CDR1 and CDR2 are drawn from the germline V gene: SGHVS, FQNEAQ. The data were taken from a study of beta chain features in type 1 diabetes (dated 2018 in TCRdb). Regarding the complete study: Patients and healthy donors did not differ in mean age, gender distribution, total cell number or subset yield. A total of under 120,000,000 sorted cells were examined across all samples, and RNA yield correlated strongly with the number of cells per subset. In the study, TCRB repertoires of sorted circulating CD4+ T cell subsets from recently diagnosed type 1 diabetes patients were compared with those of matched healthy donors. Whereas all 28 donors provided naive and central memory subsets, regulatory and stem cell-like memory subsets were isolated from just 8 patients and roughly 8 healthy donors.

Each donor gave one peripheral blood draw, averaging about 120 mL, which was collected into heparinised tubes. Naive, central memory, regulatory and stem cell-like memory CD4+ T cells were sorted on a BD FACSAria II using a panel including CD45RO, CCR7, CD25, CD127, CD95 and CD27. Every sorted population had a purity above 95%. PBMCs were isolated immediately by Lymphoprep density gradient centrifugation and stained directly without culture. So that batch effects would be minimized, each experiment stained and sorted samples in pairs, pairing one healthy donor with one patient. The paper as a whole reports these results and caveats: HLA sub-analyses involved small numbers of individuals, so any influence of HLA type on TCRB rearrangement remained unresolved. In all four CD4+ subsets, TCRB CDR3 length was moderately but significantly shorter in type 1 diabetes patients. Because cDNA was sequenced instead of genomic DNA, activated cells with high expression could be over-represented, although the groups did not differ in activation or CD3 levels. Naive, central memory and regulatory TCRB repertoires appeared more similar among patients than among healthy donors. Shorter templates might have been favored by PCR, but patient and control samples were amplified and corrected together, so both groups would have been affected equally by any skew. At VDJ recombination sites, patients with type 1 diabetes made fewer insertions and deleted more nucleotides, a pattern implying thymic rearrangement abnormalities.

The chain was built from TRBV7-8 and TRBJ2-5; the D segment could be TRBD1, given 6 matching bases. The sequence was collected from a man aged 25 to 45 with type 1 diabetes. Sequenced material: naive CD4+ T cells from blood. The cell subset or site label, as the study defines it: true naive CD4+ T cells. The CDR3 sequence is CASSPHRGYRRETQYF. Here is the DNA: TGTGCCAGCAGCCCGCATAGGGGGTACCGCCGGGAGACCCAGTACTTC.